This TCR beta chain was obtained from a study of precursors of human CD4 cytotoxic T cells (dated by TCRdb to the late 2010s). Regarding the study in general: In total, CD4+ memory subsets from roughly 15 donors went into the bulk TCR-seq analysis. TCR-seq analysis of roughly 14 donors yielded TCRalpha and TCRbeta chain sequences (table S7). What the research found in general, with its limitations: Only 13 of the 14 donors were included in some of the bulk TCR-seq comparisons, which suggests that not every subset was available for every donor. Expanded effector clonotypes accounted for a larger share of IL-7Rhigh TEMRA clonotypes than of TEM or TCM clonotypes. IL-7Rhigh and IL-7R- TEMRA subsets showed more restricted TCR repertoires, with lower diversity and more expanded clonotypes, than TCM and TEM subsets. According to the authors, a human observational design cannot definitively establish the direction of differentiation between precursor and effector cells.

The CDR3 measures 13 amino acids from cysteine to phenylalanine. The sequence is cut down to CDR3 DNA, 39 bases in frame from base 1. CDR1 and CDR2 were assigned from the germline V gene as SQVTM and ANQGSEA. Trimming takes 4 bases from V and 5 bases from J, and the germline ends sit 15 bases apart. The reads were generated on an Illumina MiSeq. The study's own analysis went as follows. To quantify repertoire diversity, the Shannon-Wiener index was calculated using VDJtools. A TCRbeta clonotype counted as expanded if its clonotype frequency was 3 or higher. TCRdb redid the processing of the public reads, applying fastp at Q25 and MiXCR, and retained in-frame beta chains. Rows matching on CDR3 protein sequence are summarized as one entry with the most common DNA and genes. The V and J calls were determined by TCRdb, not by the authors. Across this sample there are fewer than 600 distinct CDR3 sequences, with 15% to 20% seen only once. Together, the top ten hold 8.8% of the sample.

Notes on this clonotype: Its antigen target is currently unknown. No per-base quality is available; no much larger clone lies one base away.

To test for a precursor-effector relationship among CD4 cytotoxic T cells, four sorted CD4+ memory subsets (TCM, TEM, IL-7Rhigh TEMRA, IL-7R- TEMRA) underwent bulk UMI-based TCR sequencing. Cells were obtained from peripheral blood mononuclear cells that had been isolated from human blood. The receptor comes from a human donor in good health. Sequencing was done on a sample of memory CD4+ T cells from blood (PBMCs). In this chain, TRBV29-1 is recombined with TRBJ2-7; TRBD1 might be the D gene, on 5 matching bases. The CDR3 has the sequence CSVGWGRLDEQYF. The nucleotide sequence is TGCAGCGTTGGTTGGGGCCGTCTCGACGAGCAGTACTTC.